These 21 T cell receptor beta chains share one sample of origin, sequenced in a study of type 1 and type 2 diabetes patients. Amplification started from genomic DNA. Amplification of the beta chain CDR3 used 30 forward and 13 reverse multiplex primers. TCRdb re-called the multiplex PCR reads with MiXCR, one entry per CDR3 protein. Of a few hundred thousand distinct CDR3 sequences listed, 45% to 60% were seen once; the top ten hold 12% to 15%. Material for sequencing was peripheral blood mononuclear cells (PBMCs). All receptors derive from a man aged 18-30 years with type 2 diabetes.

This clonotype was seen only a few times. The chain uses TRBV6-2 or TRBV6-3 and TRBJ2-7; TRBD2 agrees at 7 bases. The CDR3 extends over 14 amino acids. Germline CDR1 reads MNHEY; CDR2 reads SVGEGT. V was pared by 8 bases and J by 3 bases, with 10 bases of the junction left unmatched. CDR3: CASAPGLTRYEQYF. DNA of the CDR3: TGTGCCAGCGCACCGGGACTAACCCGCTACGAGCAGTACTTC.

The chain carries TRBV9 and TRBJ1-6, with unresolved D. There are 13 residues in the CDR3. CDR1 and CDR2 from the germline V gene are SGDLS and YYNGEE. V dropped 0 bases and J dropped 5 bases, with 3 bases sitting between them. The CDR3 region has the DNA TGTGCCAGCAGCGTAGTCGATAATTCACCCCTCCACTTT. It is translated as CASSVVDNSPLHF. The full variable domain, its missing parts supplied by reference TRBV9 and TRBJ1-6, is DSGVTQTPKHLITATGQRVTLRCSPRSGDLSVYWYQQSLDQGLQFLIQYYNGEERAKGNILERFSAQQFPDLHSELNLSSLELGDSALYFCASSVVDNSPLHFGNGTRLTVT.

The chain links TRBV29-1 to TRBJ1-1; TRBD1 might be the D (5 bases). CDR3 size: 12 residues. V lost 5 bases, J lost 1 base, and 8 bases lay in between. Germline V lookup: CDR1 SQVTM, CDR2 ANQGSEA. CDR3 sequence (DNA): TGCAGCGTTTACCAGGGGAACACTGAAGCTTTCTTT. This encodes CSVYQGNTEAFF.

This chain connects TRBV6-5 to TRBJ2-7, with D tentatively TRBD1 (5 bases). The V gene's germline CDR1 is MNHEY and CDR2 SVGAGI. The CDR3 is 14 residues long. V lost 7 bases and J 2 bases, leaving 15 bases between the germline ends. The CDR3 protein is CASIETDSTYEQYF. CDR3 in DNA: TGTGCCAGCATTGAGACAGACTCGACCTACGAGCAGTACTTC.

The chain carries TRBV5-1 and TRBJ2-7; no reliable D call. Germline V lookup: CDR1 SGHRS, CDR2 YFSETQ. The CDR3 sequence is 12 residues long. V lost 4 bases and J lost 4, with 9 bases in between. For the CDR3, the DNA is TGCGCCAGCAGCGCGTACGGGTACGAGCAGTACTTC. Its protein product is CASSAYGYEQYF.

This clonotype was seen a few times. This sequence joins TRBV19 and TRBJ2-3; possible D gene TRBD2, 5 bases. This CDR3 has 12 residues. Deletions cut 8 bases from V and 4 bases from J, with 10 bases between. Per germline, CDR1 LNHDA and CDR2 SQIVND (reference sequence). The CDR3 DNA follows: TGTGCCAGTGACAAGGGAGCAGATACGCAGTATTTT. It is translated as CASDKGADTQYF.

This clonotype has just a few counts. The chain carries TRBV24-1 and TRBJ1-4; D may be TRBD1 (5 bases). The V end was cut by 3 bases, the J end by 7 bases, with 14 bases between. The CDR3 covers 15 residues. Germline CDR1 KGHDR, CDR2 SFDVKD. As DNA, the CDR3 is TGTGCCACCAGTGATGGGGCAGGGTGGGCTGAAAAACTGTTTTTT. Translating gives CATSDGAGWAEKLFF.

The J gene is TRBJ1-1, the V gene TRBV19; 9 nucleotides align to TRBD1. Germline values: CDR1 LNHDA, CDR2 SQIVND (reference sequence). Trimming at V came to 5 bases and at J to 3 bases, leaving 13 bases not matched to a gene. The CDR3 sequence is 17 residues long. The CDR3 region has the DNA TGTGCCAGTAGTGACACAGGGGGCGCTTTTTGGGACACTGAAGCTTTCTTT. Amino acid sequence: CASSDTGGAFWDTEAFF. The variable domain in full, with the rest retrieved from reference TRBV19 and TRBJ1-1, is DGGITQSPKYLFRKEGQNVTLSCEQNLNHDAMYWYRQDPGQGLRLIYYSQIVNDFQKGDIAEGYSVSREKKESFPLTVTSAQKNPTAFYLCASSDTGGAFWDTEAFFGQGTRLTVV.

The chain recombines TRBV19 with TRBJ2-6; D unclear. V dropped 6 bases and J dropped 0 bases, with 9 bases sitting between them. CDR3 length: 15 residues. Germline CDR1 and CDR2: LNHDA and SQIVND (reference sequence). For the CDR3, the DNA is TGTGCCAGTAGATACAAGCCCTCTGGGGCCAACGTCCTGACTTTC. Residues: CASRYKPSGANVLTF. The whole variable domain, remainder taken from reference TRBV19 and TRBJ2-6, is DGGITQSPKYLFRKEGQNVTLSCEQNLNHDAMYWYRQDPGQGLRLIYYSQIVNDFQKGDIAEGYSVSREKKESFPLTVTSAQKNPTAFYLCASRYKPSGANVLTFGAGSRLTVL.

This clonotype was counted between two and nine times. The chain has TRBV20-1 and TRBJ1-5, with 7 bases aligning to TRBD1. The CDR3 extends over 13 amino acids. The germline V gene has CDR1 DFQATT and CDR2 SNEGSKA (reference sequence). The ends lost 5 bases at V and 5 bases at J; junction bases unmatched: 6. This CDR3 is CSAAGQWDQPQHF. The DNA for the CDR3 is TGCAGTGCTGCGGGACAGTGGGATCAGCCCCAGCATTTT.

The CDR3 nucleotides read TGTGCCAGCAGCTCTACAGGGAACTATGGCTACACCTTC. It codes for CASSSTGNYGYTF. The rearrangement joins TRBV7-2 to TRBJ1-2; a weak D match, TRBD1 (6 bases). Germline V CDR1 and CDR2: SGHTA, FQGNSA. Trimming stripped 4 bases from V and 2 bases from J, with 8 bases between. The CDR3 extends over 13 amino acids.

In this sample, this clonotype turned up a few times. The V call is TRBV19, the J call TRBJ2-2; D remains ambiguous. CDR1 and CDR2 (germline): LNHDA, SQIVND (reference sequence). V lost 3 bases and J lost 4, with 15 bases in between. The CDR3 loop spans 16 amino acids. DNA for the CDR3: TGTGCCAGTAGTATCCGGTCGGACCGACTCACCGGGGAGCTGTTTTTT. Translation: CASSIRSDRLTGELFF.

Turning to this clonotype: This may come from a read error, since a much larger clone is one base off. The chain is built from TRBV7-2 and TRBJ1-2; D perhaps matches TRBD1 (5 bases). The CDR3 has 13 amino acids. Germline loops: CDR1 SGHTA, CDR2 FQGNSA. In nucleotides, the CDR3 is TGTGCCGGCAGAACAGCGGCAGGGCATGGCTACACCTTC. It encodes CAGRTAAGHGYTF. The whole variable domain, remainder taken from reference TRBV7-2 and TRBJ1-2, is GAGVSQSPSNKVTEKGKDVELRCDPISGHTALYWYRQSLGQGLEFLIYFQGNSAPDKSGLPSDRFSAERTGGSVSTLTIQRTQQEDSAVYLCAGRTAAGHGYTFGSGTRLTVV.

This clonotype was counted between two and nine times. The chain carries TRBV12-3 or TRBV12-4 and TRBJ2-7; tentatively, D is TRBD1 (6 bases). V was trimmed by 5 bases and J by 5 bases, leaving 16 bases between them. This CDR3 is built from 14 residues. CDR3 coding DNA: TGTGCCAGCAGTCCCCCAACAGGGCTCCACGAGCAGTACTTC. This encodes CASSPPTGLHEQYF.

This clonotype appeared a few times. The chain uses TRBV2 and TRBJ1-4, with D uncertain. Germline CDR1 reads SNHLY; CDR2 reads FYNNEI. V lost 6 bases to trimming and J lost 8 bases, with 10 bases between them. The CDR3 contains 12 residues. The DNA for the CDR3 is TGTGCCAGCAGCGTAGGAATAGAAAAACTGTTTTTT. Protein: CASSVGIEKLFF.

This chain connects TRBV19 to TRBJ2-7, with D possibly TRBD2 on 5 matching bases. This CDR3 region has 13 residues. The germline V gene encodes CDR1 LNHDA and CDR2 SQIVND (reference sequence). Trimming pared 9 bases from V and 5 bases from J, leaving 17 bases between. The CDR3 sequence is CASRRLARDEQYF. In DNA, the CDR3 is TGTGCCAGCAGGCGGCTAGCTCGGGACGAGCAGTACTTC.

This clonotype was seen a handful of times. The chain carries TRBV19 and TRBJ1-2, with TRBD1 as a possible D gene (6 bases). This CDR3 contains 16 residues. Germline-derived CDR1 and CDR2 are LNHDA and SQIVND (reference sequence). V lost 7 bases and J lost 6, with 24 bases in between. CDR3 residues: CASTTSGRGINHGYTF. CDR3 bases: TGTGCCAGTACCACCTCGGGCAGGGGAATTAATCATGGCTACACCTTC.

This clonotype has only a few counts. The junction departs from the called germline gene at one end, perhaps through a read error. The V call is TRBV4-3, the J call TRBJ2-7; 12 nucleotides match TRBD1. Per the germline V gene, CDR1 is LGHNA and CDR2 is YSLEER. This CDR3 has 15 residues. CDR3 sequence: CASSHGTGGSHEQYF. As DNA, the CDR3 is TGCGCCAGCAGCCACGGGACAGGGGGCTCCCACGAGCAGTACTTC.

This clonotype showed up just a few times. CDR3 in amino acids: CASSEWFGTEETQYF. CDR3 nucleotides: TGTGCCAGCAGTGAATGGTTCGGGACAGAAGAGACCCAGTACTTC. The rearrangement links TRBV25-1 to TRBJ2-5; 7 bases agree with TRBD1. This CDR3 spans 15 amino acids. Germline loops: CDR1 MGHDK, CDR2 SYGVNS. V was clipped by 1 base and J by 3 bases; unmatched bases: 5. Variable domain in full (rest from reference TRBV25-1 and TRBJ2-5): EADIYQTPRYLVIGTGKKITLECSQTMGHDKMYWYQQDPGMELHLIHYSYGVNSTEKGDLSSESTVSRIRTEHFPLTLESARPSHTSQYLCASSEWFGTEETQYFGPGTRLLVL.

This clonotype is judged medium-sized. This rearrangement joins TRBV28 to TRBJ2-5; TRBD2 matches at 12 bases. The germline V gene has CDR1 MDHEN and CDR2 SYDVKM. CDR3 size: 14 residues. Trimming at V came to 2 bases and at J to 11 bases, leaving 6 bases not matched to a gene. This CDR3 reads CASSLATSGSKQYF. The CDR3, as DNA: TGTGCCAGCAGTTTAGCGACTAGCGGGAGTAAACAGTACTTC.

V and J are TRBV2 and TRBJ1-5; D is perhaps TRBD1 (6 bases). The CDR3 covers 15 residues. V lost 5 bases and J lost 2, with 13 bases in between. CDR1 SNHLY and CDR2 FYNNEI come from the germline V gene. CDR3 nucleotide sequence: TGTGCCAGCAGTAGGTTGTCAGGGGGCAATCAGCCCCAGCATTTT. This sequence encodes CASSRLSGGNQPQHF. Full variable domain (outside the CDR3, taken from reference TRBV2 and TRBJ1-5): EPEVTQTPSHQVTQMGQEVILRCVPISNHLYFYWYRQILGQKVEFLVSFYNNEISEKSEIFDDQFSVERPDGSNFTLKIRSTKLEDSAMYFCASSRLSGGNQPQHFGDGTRLSIL.